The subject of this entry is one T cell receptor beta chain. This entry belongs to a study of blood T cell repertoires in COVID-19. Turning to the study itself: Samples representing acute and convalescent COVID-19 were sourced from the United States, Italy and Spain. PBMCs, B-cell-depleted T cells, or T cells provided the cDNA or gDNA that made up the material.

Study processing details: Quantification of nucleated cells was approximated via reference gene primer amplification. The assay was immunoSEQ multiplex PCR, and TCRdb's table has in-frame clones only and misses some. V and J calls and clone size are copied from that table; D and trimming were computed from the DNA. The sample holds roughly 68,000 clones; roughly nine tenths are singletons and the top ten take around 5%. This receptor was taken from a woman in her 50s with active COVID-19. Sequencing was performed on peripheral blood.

The CDR3 is CASSSKQGVPYEQYF. Written as DNA, the CDR3 is TGTGCCAGCAGCTCCAAACAGGGAGTCCCCTACGAGCAGTACTTC. V gene TRBV6-7 combines with J gene TRBJ2-7; weak D call: TRBD1 (6 bases). TRBV6-7 is an open reading frame whose function is uncertain. The V end was cut by 6 bases, the J end by 2 bases, with 17 bases between. The CDR3 sequence is 15 residues long.